This is a list of T cell receptor beta chains from one sample in a study of beta chain features in type 1 diabetes. Some clones are missing from TCRdb's copy, which holds only in-frame ones; the method was immunoSEQ multiplex PCR. In the table there are more than 300,000 clones, roughly a tenth of which are singletons. Material: central memory CD4+ T cells from blood. These receptor sequences come from a man aged 25 to 40 with type 1 diabetes. CDR3s include the opening cysteine and the closing phenylalanine or tryptophan. D genes are given only for firm matches. Clone size, where shown, is once, few, many, or a class for clones that have expanded.

abundance,v_gene,j_gene,d_gene,CDR3nt,CDR3aa
.,TRBV5-4,TRBJ1-1,TRBD1,TGTGCCAGCAGCTTGGGGACAGGGGGCTCTGTGAACACTGAAGCTTTCTTT,CASSLGTGGSVNTEAFF
few,TRBV5-1,TRBJ2-5,TRBD1,TGCGCCAGCAGCGCCGGGACAGGGGATGAGACCCAGTACTTC,CASSAGTGDETQYF
.,TRBV5-1,TRBJ1-4,.,TGCGCCAGCAGCTTGTTTCTCCAGGGTGAAAAACTGTTTTTT,CASSLFLQGEKLFF
.,TRBV5-1,TRBJ2-1,TRBD2,TGCGCCAGCAGCCATAGCGGGAGGGCCACTTCGGGCAATGAGCAGTTCTTC,CASSHSGRATSGNEQFF
few,TRBV19,TRBJ2-6,TRBD2,TGTGCCAGTAAGGCGGGAGGGAGAGATGGGGCCAACGTCCTGACTTTC,CASKAGGRDGANVLTF
.,TRBV7-8,TRBJ2-5,TRBD1,TGTGCCAGCAGCTCAGCCGAGGGGACAGGGAAGTACTTC,CASSSAEGTGKYF
.,TRBV6-1,TRBJ1-1,.,TGTGCCAGCAGTGAACGGTGGCAGGGGCGGATAAATGAAAAGAACACTGAAGCTTTCTTT,CASSERWQGRINEKNTEAFF
few,TRBV5-6,TRBJ1-5,.,TGTGCCAGCAGCTCGTTGGACGGAACCGATCAGCCCCAGCATTTT,CASSSLDGTDQPQHF
.,TRBV2,TRBJ2-7,TRBD1,TGTGCCAACCCAGACAGGGAAGGCTACGAGCAGTACTTC,CANPDREGYEQYF
few,TRBV7-2,TRBJ1-4,.,TGTGCCAGCAGCTTTCGGGACAACTCAAATGGACTGTTTTTT,CASSFRDNSNGLFF
many,TRBV11-2,TRBJ1-3,.,TGTGCCAGCAGCTTTACAGGTCTCTCTGGAAACACCATATATTTT,CASSFTGLSGNTIYF
few,TRBV4-2,TRBJ1-5,TRBD1,TGTGCCAGCAGCCAAGGGACAGGGGCGGGAGGGCCCCAGCATTTT,CASSQGTGAGGPQHF
few,TRBV20-1,TRBJ2-3,.,TGCAGTGCATCCCACATCGATACGCAGTATTTT,CSASHIDTQYF